Sequencing of this T cell receptor beta chain was carried out in a study of low-dose radiotherapy and immunotherapy resistance in tumors. Study-level information: Cohort 2's total reached 13 Gy over 26 weeks, at 1 Gy per fraction every two weeks. The authors gave intravenous cyclophosphamide 200 mg/m2 every two weeks, one day before radiation and immunotherapy. Aspirin was taken orally at 300 mg daily by patients, and this continued for four cycles from cycle 1 day 1.

Time point: after trial treatment. Treatment meaning: LDRT plus nivolumab, ipilimumab, low-dose cyclophosphamide and aspirin (RACIN trial). Every donor's regimen consisted of nivolumab, ipilimumab, aspirin, low-dose cyclophosphamide and low-dose radiotherapy. This CDR3 has 16 residues. The V and J ends lost 3 bases and 10 bases respectively, with 20 bases between them. The germline gives CDR1 SGHRS, CDR2 YFSETQ. Primers targeting TRAV and TRBV primed first-strand cDNA, covering alpha and beta chains. The TCRs were subjected to amplification over approximately 20 PCR cycles employing a constant-region primer in conjunction with a V-primer adapter. TCRdb reanalysed the reads using MiXCR and keeps one entry per CDR3 protein. The table includes 95,000 to 100,000 distinct CDR3 sequences, around 21% detected once. There are many counts of this clonotype.

This TCR was recovered from a male donor with prostate cancer. The input for sequencing was PBMCs, taken after low-dose radiotherapy plus immunotherapy. The rearrangement joins TRBV5-1 to TRBJ1-6; tentatively, D is TRBD1 (5 bases). The CDR3 DNA reads TGCGCCAGCAGCTCCTCGGGGACCCCGGATCAGTCACCCCTCCACTTT. It specifies CASSSSGTPDQSPLHF.